The 30 T cell receptor beta chains below were found in one sample sequenced in a study of Graves' ophthalmopathy and Graves' hyperthyroidism. TCR beta CDR3 amplification used RNA transcripts. RT-PCR was first run with HTBI primers, then multiplex PCR in a second round. Via MiXCR, TCRdb re-called the multiplex PCR reads, giving one row per CDR3 protein. This table holds roughly 1.1 million distinct CDR3 sequences, 35% to 45% found once. Sequenced sample: peripheral blood or thyroid tissue (not recorded which). All receptors come from an adult man with Graves' hyperthyroidism.

This clonotype came up many times. The rearrangement links TRBV4-1 to TRBJ1-1, with D hard to call. The germline gives CDR1 MGHRA, CDR2 YSYEKL. The V gene lost 0 bases and the J gene lost 1 base, with 12 bases spanning the gap. This CDR3 spans 16 amino acids. The CDR3 sequence is CASSQDRGLQNTEAFF. The CDR3 region has the DNA TGCGCCAGCAGCCAAGATCGTGGACTCCAGAACACTGAAGCTTTCTTT.

This clonotype came up a few times. The CDR3 nucleotides read TGTGCCAGCAGACAGGGTTATAGCAATCAGCCCCAGCATTTT. Translated, it gives CASRQGYSNQPQHF. V is TRBV7-2 and J is TRBJ1-5; D possibly corresponds to TRBD1 (6 bases). V gave up 6 bases and J gave up 0 bases, with 9 bases separating them. This CDR3 is built from 14 residues. CDR1 is SGHTA and CDR2 is FQGNSA in the germline V gene.

This clonotype was found a few times. This chain links TRBV6-5 with TRBJ1-4, with a possible D match to TRBD1 (5 bases). Trimming removed 0 bases from V and 5 bases from J, with 10 bases in between. Germline lookup yields CDR1 MNHEY and CDR2 SVGAGI. CDR3 size: 15 residues. CDR3 sequence (DNA): TGTGCCAGCAGTTACTCCGGACACAGGAATGAAAAACTGTTTTTT. This sequence encodes CASSYSGHRNEKLFF.

This chain joins TRBV20-1 and TRBJ2-7; 15 bases map to TRBD2. The J segment lost 4 bases and the V segment lost 0 bases, leaving 4 bases of the junction unmatched. This CDR3 comprises 16 residues. Germline V gene data show CDR1 as DFQATT and CDR2 as SNEGSKA (reference sequence). CDR3 region: CSAREGTSGRPYEQYF. CDR3 DNA: TGCAGTGCTAGAGAGGGGACTAGCGGGAGGCCTTACGAGCAGTACTTC.

Worth noting for this clonotype: Just one base apart from a much larger clone, this may be a read error. The chain is built from TRBV14 and TRBJ2-7, with D possibly matching TRBD2 (6 bases). The CDR3 loop spans 15 amino acids. The germline CDR1 and CDR2 sequences are SGHDN and FVKESK. The CDR3 loop is CASSQERSGVYGQYF. CDR3 DNA: TGTGCCAGCAGCCAAGAAAGGTCGGGAGTCTACGGGCAGTACTTC.

This clonotype was detected ten times or more. This chain connects TRBV19 to TRBJ1-5; D gene unclear. The V and J ends lost 7 bases and 0 bases respectively, with 10 bases between them. CDR1 is LNHDA and CDR2 is SQIVND in the germline V gene (reference sequence). This CDR3 has 14 residues. CDR3 sequence: CASKERDSNQPQHF. The CDR3 DNA is TGTGCCAGTAAGGAACGGGATAGCAATCAGCCCCAGCATTTT.

V usage is TRBV12-3 or TRBV12-4 and J usage is TRBJ1-1; the D is unclear. The CDR3 extends over 12 amino acids. V was cut by 6 bases and J by 5 bases, with 10 bases left in between. Here the CDR3 reads CASRLRPTEAFF. CDR3 nucleotide sequence: TGTGCCAGCAGGTTGCGGCCGACTGAAGCTTTCTTT.

About this clonotype itself: A much larger clone differs by one base, so this may be a read error. The chain combines TRBV7-6 with TRBJ2-2; TRBD2 matches at 7 bases. The germline V gene has CDR1 SGHVS and CDR2 FNYEAQ. V trimming: 5 bases; J trimming: 9 bases; junction bases outside the gene matches: 15. The CDR3 length is 16 residues. Written as DNA, the CDR3 is TGTGCCAGCAGCCGGTTACCAGCGGGATCTCTGAGGGAGCTGTTTTTT. Translating it yields CASSRLPAGSLRELFF.

Ten or more counts support this clonotype. The gene calls are TRBV9 and TRBJ1-1; the match to TRBD1 covers 12 bases. In germline, CDR1 is SGDLS, CDR2 YYNGEE. The CDR3 covers 14 residues. The junction had 8 bases not matched to a gene; V was cut back by 4 bases and J by 10 bases. CDR3 sequence: CASSSGRDRGPAFF. CDR3 nucleotides: TGTGCCAGCAGCTCCGGCCGGGACAGGGGGCCAGCTTTCTTT.

V usage is TRBV20-1 and J usage is TRBJ1-2; a weak D match, TRBD1 (6 bases). The germline gives CDR1 DFQATT, CDR2 SNEGSKA (reference sequence). CDR3 size: 14 residues. V lost 2 bases to trimming and J lost 3 bases, with 13 bases between them. CDR3 bases: TGCAGTGCTAGACCGCCGGGGGGCGACTATGGCTACACCTTC. It is translated as CSARPPGGDYGYTF.

V gene TRBV7-9 combines with J gene TRBJ2-2, with 7 bases matching TRBD2. CDR1 SEHNR and CDR2 FQNEAQ come from the germline V gene (reference sequence). V shed 1 base, J shed 3 bases, and the junction held 5 bases outside the gene matches. This CDR3 is 16 amino acids long. The CDR3 sequence: CASSLGEGLDTGELFF. The DNA for the CDR3 is TGTGCCAGCAGCTTAGGGGAGGGCCTCGACACCGGGGAGCTGTTTTTT.

V usage is TRBV6-6 and J usage is TRBJ1-2, with D unresolved. Germline V gene data show CDR1 as MNHNY and CDR2 as SVGAGI (reference sequence). Deletions cut 7 bases from V and 8 bases from J, with 20 bases between. This CDR3 has 14 residues. The CDR3 spells CASTQRVLREGYTF. The CDR3 bases are TGTGCCAGCACCCAGAGGGTTCTCCGGGAGGGCTACACCTTC.

This clonotype was counted between two and nine times. The rearrangement joins TRBV5-6 to TRBJ2-7, with D possibly called TRBD1 or TRBD2 (5 bases each). V shed 5 bases and J shed 4 bases, with 16 bases lying between them. The CDR3 is made up of 14 amino acids. CDR1 and CDR2 (germline): SGHDT, YYEEEE. The CDR3 sequence is CASRSYGASYEQYF. CDR3 DNA sequence: TGTGCCAGCAGGAGTTACGGGGCCTCTTACGAGCAGTACTTC. Drawing the rest from reference TRBV5-6 and TRBJ2-7, the complete variable domain is DAGVTQSPTHLIKTRGQQVTLRCSPKSGHDTVSWYQQALGQGPQFIFQYYEEEERQRGNFPDRFSGHQFPNYSSELNVNALLLGDSALYLCASRSYGASYEQYFGPGTRLTVT.

This clonotype was counted a single time. V is TRBV10-2 and J is TRBJ2-7, with 9 bases identical to TRBD1. The CDR3 is made up of 15 amino acids. After removal of 3 bases from V and 5 bases from J, the junction contained 8 bases not matched to a gene. Per germline, CDR1 WSHSY and CDR2 SAAADI. The CDR3: CASSDSGTGSNEQYF. DNA of the CDR3: TGCGCCAGCAGTGACTCCGGGACAGGGTCGAACGAGCAGTACTTC.

For this clonotype: A read error may be the cause here, since a much bigger clone is one base away. The chain employs TRBV7-3 and TRBJ1-1; D ambiguous. Germline values: CDR1 SGHTA, CDR2 FQGTGA. Deletions cut 4 bases from V and 1 base from J, with 10 bases between. There are 14 residues in the CDR3. CDR3 in DNA: TGTGCCAGCAGCTGCCCGATAGGGAACACTGAAGCTTTCTTT. Protein: CASSCPIGNTEAFF.

The rearrangement joins TRBV5-1 to TRBJ1-5; no firm D call. Trimming shortened V by 1 base and J by 11 bases, and 13 bases separated the two germline ends. Germline values: CDR1 SGHRS, CDR2 YFSETQ. There are 13 residues in the CDR3. CDR3 region: CASSLYPQETQHF. CDR3 in DNA: TGCGCCAGCAGCTTGTACCCCCAAGAGACCCAGCATTTT.

This clonotype has a handful of counts. This chain joins TRBV12-3 or TRBV12-4 and TRBJ1-2; 9 bases align to TRBD1. V shed 6 bases and J 4 bases; nucleotides not matched to a gene: 9. The CDR3 consists of 15 residues. CDR3 amino acids: CASSFTDRGAYGYTF. CDR3 nucleotide sequence: TGTGCCAGCAGCTTTACGGACAGGGGAGCCTATGGCTACACCTTC.

J is TRBJ2-7 and V is TRBV29-1, with 8 nucleotides matching TRBD2. CDR1 and CDR2 from the germline V gene are SQVTM and ANQGSEA. With V trimmed by 4 bases and J by 3 bases, 8 bases remained unmatched. The CDR3 covers 14 residues. This CDR3 is CSVVRGGGLYEQYF. The CDR3 bases are TGCAGCGTTGTCCGGGGGGGTGGCCTCTACGAGCAGTACTTC.

This clonotype was counted between two and nine times. This chain connects TRBV10-3 to TRBJ1-5; TRBD1 agrees at 8 bases. Germline CDR1 ENHRY, CDR2 SYGVKD. With V trimmed by 6 bases and J by 5 bases, 9 bases remained unmatched. The CDR3 consists of 15 residues. The CDR3 DNA is TGTGCCATCAGCGTCAGGGCAGGGGGCCATCAGCCCCAGCATTTT. Its translation: CAISVRAGGHQPQHF.

This clonotype has just a few counts. The chain couples TRBV19 to TRBJ1-6; the D is unclear. Trimming shortened V by 9 bases and J by 4 bases, and 10 bases separated the two germline ends. This CDR3 contains 13 residues. Germline lookup yields CDR1 LNHDA and CDR2 SQIVND (reference sequence). CDR3 nucleotides: TGTGCCAGCAGGCCGCCTTATAATTCACCCCTCCACTTT. Translating gives CASRPPYNSPLHF.

Many counts were recorded for this clonotype. The chain employs TRBV9 and TRBJ2-7, with D perhaps given as TRBD1 or TRBD2 (6 bases each). The CDR3 consists of 12 residues. Germline loops: CDR1 SGDLS, CDR2 YYNGEE. The ends were cut back, 2 bases at V and 6 bases at J, with 9 bases in the middle. The CDR3 spells CASSVEGGEQYF. For the CDR3, the DNA is TGTGCCAGCAGCGTCGAGGGGGGCGAGCAGTACTTC.

This clonotype showed up many times. J is TRBJ1-4 and V is TRBV3-1, with D perhaps matching TRBD1 (6 bases). The CDR3 runs 14 residues. V shed 3 bases and J shed 2 bases, with 7 bases lying between them. Germline V gene data show CDR1 as LGHDT and CDR2 as YNNKEL (reference sequence). CDR3 sequence (DNA): TGTGCCAGCAGCCATCAGGGGACTAATGAAAAACTGTTTTTT. Translating it yields CASSHQGTNEKLFF.

V usage is TRBV7-2 and J usage is TRBJ2-2, with TRBD1 identical over 7 bases. Losses at the gene ends were 2 bases for V and 0 bases for J; bases not matched to a gene: 6. Germline V lookup: CDR1 SGHTA, CDR2 FQGNSA. The CDR3 length is 17 residues. The CDR3 loop is CASSLRTGTANTGELFF. The CDR3 bases are TGTGCCAGCAGCTTAAGGACCGGGACAGCGAACACCGGGGAGCTGTTTTTT.

Comment on this clonotype: Given a much more abundant clone one base away, this may be a read error. No conserved phenylalanine or tryptophan ends this CDR3, so it is likely a read error. V is TRBV19 and J is TRBJ1-1; weak D call: TRBD1 (6 bases). This CDR3 comprises 11 residues. CDR1 is LNHDA, CDR2 SQIVND, per germline (reference sequence). The germline V and J ends were trimmed by 7 bases and 4 bases, with 7 bases remaining between them. The CDR3: CASTDSTEAFL. The DNA for the CDR3 is TGTGCCAGTACGGACAGCACTGAAGCTTTCCTT.

This clonotype has ten or more counts. This rearrangement joins TRBV25-1 to TRBJ1-4, with TRBD1 identical over 8 bases. The CDR3 is 13 residues long. Trimming took 6 bases from V and 3 from J; bases not matched to a gene: 0. The germline gives CDR1 MGHDK, CDR2 SYGVNS. CDR3 loop: CASRQGANEKLFF. CDR3 nucleotide sequence: TGTGCCAGCAGACAGGGGGCTAATGAAAAACTGTTTTTT.

The table lists this clonotype with many counts. This chain connects TRBV15 to TRBJ2-7; D is possibly TRBD1 (6 bases). V shed 4 bases and J shed 6 bases, with 16 bases lying between them. The CDR3 spans 14 residues. Germline V CDR1 and CDR2: LNHNV, YYDKDF (reference sequence). CDR3 in amino acids: CATSTGTKAFEQYF. In DNA form, the CDR3 reads TGTGCCACCAGCACCGGGACAAAGGCGTTCGAGCAGTACTTC.

The V and J genes are TRBV7-9 and TRBJ2-2; 12 bases line up with TRBD2. The germline V gene encodes CDR1 SEHNR and CDR2 FQNEAQ (reference sequence). The CDR3 spans 17 residues. V gave up 6 bases and J gave up 5 bases; unmatched junction bases: 10. The chain's CDR3 is CASSRLAGATRTGELFF. In DNA form, the CDR3 reads TGTGCCAGCAGTAGACTAGCGGGAGCTACGAGGACCGGGGAGCTGTTTTTT.

The table lists this clonotype with many counts. V is TRBV14 and J is TRBJ1-6, with no clear D. Trimming took 3 bases from V and 10 from J, leaving 7 bases between them. CDR3 length: 12 residues. The germline V gene has CDR1 SGHDN and CDR2 FVKESK. This CDR3 is CASSHGGSPLHF. CDR3 sequence (DNA): TGTGCCAGCAGCCATGGCGGATCACCCCTCCACTTT.

This clonotype has only a few counts. This sequence joins TRBV14 and TRBJ2-7; possibly TRBD2 for D (5 bases). The CDR3 has 13 amino acids. V was shortened by 0 bases and J by 6 bases, with 9 bases between the two germline ends. Germline CDR1 is SGHDN and CDR2 is FVKESK. The CDR3 spells CASSQEWRSEQYF. As DNA, the CDR3 is TGTGCCAGCAGCCAAGAGTGGAGGTCCGAGCAGTACTTC.

This clonotype was observed at least ten times. The chain links TRBV12-3 or TRBV12-4 to TRBJ2-6; D perhaps matches TRBD1 (6 bases). V lost 3 bases to trimming and J lost 4 bases, with 10 bases between them. The CDR3 runs to 15 residues. This CDR3 is CASSLAGDGANVLTF. The CDR3 DNA sequence: TGTGCCAGCAGTTTGGCAGGGGACGGGGCCAACGTCCTGACTTTC.